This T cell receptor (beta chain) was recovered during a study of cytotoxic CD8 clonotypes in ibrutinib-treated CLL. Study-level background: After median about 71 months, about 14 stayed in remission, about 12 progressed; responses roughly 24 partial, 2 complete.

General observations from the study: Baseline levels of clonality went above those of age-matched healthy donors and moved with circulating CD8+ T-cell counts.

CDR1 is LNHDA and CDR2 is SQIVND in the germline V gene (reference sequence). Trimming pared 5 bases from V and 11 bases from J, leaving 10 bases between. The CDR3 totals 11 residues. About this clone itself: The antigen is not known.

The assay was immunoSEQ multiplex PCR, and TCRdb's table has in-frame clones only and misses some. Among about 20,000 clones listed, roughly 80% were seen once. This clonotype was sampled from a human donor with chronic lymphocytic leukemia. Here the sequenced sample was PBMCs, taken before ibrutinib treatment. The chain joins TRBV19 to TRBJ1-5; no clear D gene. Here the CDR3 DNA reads TGTGCCAGTAGTGAGGATCTCGCCCAGCATTTT. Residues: CASSEDLAQHF. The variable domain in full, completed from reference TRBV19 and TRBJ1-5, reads DGGITQSPKYLFRKEGQNVTLSCEQNLNHDAMYWYRQDPGQGLRLIYYSQIVNDFQKGDIAEGYSVSREKKESFPLTVTSAQKNPTAFYLCASSEDLAQHFGDGTRLSIL.